Described below is a single T cell receptor beta chain sequence and its context. The length of the CDR3 is 17 residues. Germline CDR1 reads LGHNA; CDR2 reads YSLEER. V gave up 2 bases and J gave up 1 base, with 15 bases separating them. This sample was included in a study of shared clonotypes between healthy human individuals. Sequencing used immunoSEQ multiplex PCR; TCRdb keeps in-frame clones, though not all of them. The sample records millions of clones, 93% being singletons. Naive CD8 populations comprised CD45RO-negative cells positively selected for CCR7, excluding terminally differentiated effector memory CD45RA+ cells. Donors were healthy HIV-negative adults without recently reported acute infections or vaccinations.

The TCR comes from a man aged 18 to 30 in good health. Some clones in this sample may be carry-over from other donors' samples. This chain joins TRBV4-3 and TRBJ2-1; TRBD1 is a possible D gene (7 bases). Source material: naive CD8+ T cells from PBMCs. CDR3 nucleotide sequence: TGCGCCAGCAGCCAATACTCACAGGGGAGGTCCTACAATGAGCAGTTCTTC. It yields the protein CASSQYSQGRSYNEQFF.